These 4 T cell receptor beta chains were sequenced from one sample in a study of T cells after yellow fever vaccination. Each CDR3 protein gets one entry after TCRdb re-called the 5' RACE reads with MiXCR. The repertoire holds around 120,000 distinct CDR3 sequences, with about 7.2% as singletons. This specimen was CD4+ T cells sorted from PBMCs, taken roughly 46 days after the first yellow fever vaccination. These receptor sequences come from a man aged 18 to 29 who received the YFV17D yellow fever vaccine.

This clonotype has a count of ten or more. This chain links TRBV7-2 with TRBJ1-5; no clear D gene. The CDR3 has 14 amino acids. Trimming pared 1 base from V and 2 bases from J, leaving 6 bases between. Germline CDR1 reads SGHTA; CDR2 reads FQGNSA. DNA for the CDR3: TGTGCCAGCAGCTTAGGACCGGGCAATCAGCCCCAGCATTTT. Its translation: CASSLGPGNQPQHF.

V usage is TRBV5-1 and J usage is TRBJ2-4; perhaps TRBD1 as D (6 bases). V lost 5 bases and J lost 3, with 21 bases in between. Germline CDR1 SGHRS, CDR2 YFSETQ. This CDR3 is 17 amino acids long. CDR3 sequence reads: CASSRGASGAGKNIQYF. The CDR3 DNA reads as TGCGCCAGCAGTCGTGGGGCTTCAGGGGCGGGCAAAAACATTCAGTACTTC.

This clonotype came up many times. V is TRBV27 and J is TRBJ2-1; 9 bases are a match to TRBD1. This CDR3 has 15 amino acids. With 5 bases clipped from V and 5 bases from J, the junction kept 7 bases outside the gene matches. The V gene's germline CDR1 is MNHEY and CDR2 SMNVEV (reference sequence). CDR3 nucleotides: TGTGCCAGCAGTGAATCCGGACAGGGGCACAATGAGCAGTTCTTC. It encodes CASSESGQGHNEQFF.

This chain uses TRBV5-1 with TRBJ2-1; D is perhaps TRBD1 (6 bases). This CDR3 has 15 amino acids. Germline V gene sequence: CDR1 SGHRS, CDR2 YFSETQ. V dropped 0 bases and J dropped 6 bases, with 13 bases sitting between them. The CDR3 spells CASSLAADSSNEQFF. DNA for the CDR3: TGCGCCAGCAGCTTGGCAGCGGACAGCTCCAATGAGCAGTTCTTC.